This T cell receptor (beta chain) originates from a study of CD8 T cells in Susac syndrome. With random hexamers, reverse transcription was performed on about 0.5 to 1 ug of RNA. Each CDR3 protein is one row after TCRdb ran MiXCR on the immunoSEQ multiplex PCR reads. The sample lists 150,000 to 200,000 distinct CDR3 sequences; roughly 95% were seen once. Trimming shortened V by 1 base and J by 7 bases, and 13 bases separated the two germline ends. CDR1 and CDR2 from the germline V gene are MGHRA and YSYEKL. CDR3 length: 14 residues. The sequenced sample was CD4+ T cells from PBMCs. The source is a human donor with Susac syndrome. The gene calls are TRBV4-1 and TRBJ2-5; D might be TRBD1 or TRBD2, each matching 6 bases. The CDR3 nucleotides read TGCGCCAGCAGCCAAGCTGGGGGGCACGGGACCCAGTACTTC. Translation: CASSQAGGHGTQYF.